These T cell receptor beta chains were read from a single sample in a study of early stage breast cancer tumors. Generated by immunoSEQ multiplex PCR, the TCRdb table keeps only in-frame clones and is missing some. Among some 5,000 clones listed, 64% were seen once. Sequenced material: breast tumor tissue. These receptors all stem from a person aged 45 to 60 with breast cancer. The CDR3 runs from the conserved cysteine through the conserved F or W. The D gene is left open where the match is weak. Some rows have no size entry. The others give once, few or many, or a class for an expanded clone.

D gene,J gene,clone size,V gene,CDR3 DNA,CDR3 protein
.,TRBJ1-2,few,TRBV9,TGTGCCAGCAGCGTAACAGACGGCTATGGCTACACCTTC,CASSVTDGYGYTF
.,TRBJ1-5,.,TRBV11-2,TGTGCCAGCAGCTTAGAGCCGGGGATCAATCAGCCCCAGCATTTT,CASSLEPGINQPQHF
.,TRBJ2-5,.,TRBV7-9,TGTGCCAGCAGCTTAGCCGGGGATCGCCTTCAAGAGACCCAGTACTTC,CASSLAGDRLQETQYF
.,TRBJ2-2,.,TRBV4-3,TGCGCCAGCAGCCAAGATCCTCCCTCTAGCGCCAACACCGGGGAGCTGTTTTTT,CASSQDPPSSANTGELFF
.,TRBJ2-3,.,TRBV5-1,TGCGCCAGCAGCTTAGGCTTGCGGGGAGAAGATACGCAGTATTTT,CASSLGLRGEDTQYF
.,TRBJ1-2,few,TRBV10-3,TGTGCCATCAGTGGGGTAGGGAGCGCCGGAGGCTACACCTTC,CAISGVGSAGGYTF
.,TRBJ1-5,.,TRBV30,TGTGCCTGGAGTACAGGAAACTATCAGCCCCAGCATTTT,CAWSTGNYQPQHF
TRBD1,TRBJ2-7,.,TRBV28,TGTGCCAGCAGTCCGGGGGACAGGGGTGGATACGAGCAGTACTTC,CASSPGDRGGYEQYF
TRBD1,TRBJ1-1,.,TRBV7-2,TGTGCCAGCAGCTTAACGGCAGGGGGCATCACTGAAGCTTTCTTT,CASSLTAGGITEAFF
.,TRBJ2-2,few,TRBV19,TGTGCCAGTAATCTCCTTGGAGGGGCTAACACCGGGGAGCTGTTTTTT,CASNLLGGANTGELFF